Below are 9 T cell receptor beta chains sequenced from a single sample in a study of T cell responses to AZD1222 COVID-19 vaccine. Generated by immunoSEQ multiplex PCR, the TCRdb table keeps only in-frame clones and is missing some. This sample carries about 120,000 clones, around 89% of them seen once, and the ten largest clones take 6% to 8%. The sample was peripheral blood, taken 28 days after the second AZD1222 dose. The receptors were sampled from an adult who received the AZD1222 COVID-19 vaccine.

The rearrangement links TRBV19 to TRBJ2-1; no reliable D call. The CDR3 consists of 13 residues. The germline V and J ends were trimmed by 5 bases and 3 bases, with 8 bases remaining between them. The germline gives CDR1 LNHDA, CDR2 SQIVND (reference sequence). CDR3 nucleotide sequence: TGTGCCAGTAGTGCCCGGAGCTACAATGAGCAGTTCTTC. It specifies CASSARSYNEQFF.

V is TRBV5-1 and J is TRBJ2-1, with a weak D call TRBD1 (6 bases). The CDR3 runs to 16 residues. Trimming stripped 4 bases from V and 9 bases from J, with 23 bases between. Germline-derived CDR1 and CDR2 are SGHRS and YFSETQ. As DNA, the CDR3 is TGCGCCAGCAGCCAAACGACAGACAGGCCTCCGAGTGAGCAGTTCTTC. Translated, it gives CASSQTTDRPPSEQFF.

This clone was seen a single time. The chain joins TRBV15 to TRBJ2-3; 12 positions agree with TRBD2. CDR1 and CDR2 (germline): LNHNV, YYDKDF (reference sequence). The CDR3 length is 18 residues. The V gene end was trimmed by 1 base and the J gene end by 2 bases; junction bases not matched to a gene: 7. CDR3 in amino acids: CATSRVATSGSATDTQYF. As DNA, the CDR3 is TGTGCCACCAGCAGAGTAGCGACTAGCGGGAGTGCCACAGATACGCAGTATTTT. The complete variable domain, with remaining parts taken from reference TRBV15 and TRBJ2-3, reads DAMVIQNPRYQVTQFGKPVTLSCSQTLNHNVMYWYQQKSSQAPKLLFHYYDKDFNNEADTPDNFQSRRPNTSFCFLDIRSPGLGDTAMYLCATSRVATSGSATDTQYFGPGTRLTVL.

The CDR3 is CASSLGRTSGYSDTQYF. DNA for the CDR3: TGTGCCAGCAGCTTAGGGCGGACTAGCGGATACTCAGATACGCAGTATTTT. The chain carries TRBV7-9 and TRBJ2-3, with 10 bases identical to TRBD2. The J segment lost 4 bases and the V segment lost 1 base, leaving 8 bases of the junction unmatched. Germline V CDR1 and CDR2: SEHNR, FQNEAQ (reference sequence). The CDR3 sequence is 17 residues long.

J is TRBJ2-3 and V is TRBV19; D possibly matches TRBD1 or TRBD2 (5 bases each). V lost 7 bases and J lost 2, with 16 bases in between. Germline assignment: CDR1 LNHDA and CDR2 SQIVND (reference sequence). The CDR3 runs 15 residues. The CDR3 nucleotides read TGTGCCAGTACCACCTCGGGGCGGACCACAGATACGCAGTATTTT. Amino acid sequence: CASTTSGRTTDTQYF.

CDR3: CASHQGPQTQYF. The CDR3 DNA is TGTGCCAGCCACCAGGGCCCCCAGACCCAGTACTTC. V is TRBV5-6 and J is TRBJ2-5, with D tentatively TRBD1 (5 bases). Trimming removed 7 bases at V and 6 bases at J, with 13 bases between. The length of the CDR3 is 12 residues. Germline V gene lookup returns CDR1 SGHDT and CDR2 YYEEEE.

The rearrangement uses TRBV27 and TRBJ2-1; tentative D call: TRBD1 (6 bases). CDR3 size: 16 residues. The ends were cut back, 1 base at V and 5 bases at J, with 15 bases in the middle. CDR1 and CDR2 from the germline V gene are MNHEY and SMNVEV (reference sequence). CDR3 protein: CASSLWSGGQHNEQFF. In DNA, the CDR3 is TGTGCCAGCAGTTTATGGTCGGGCGGACAGCACAATGAGCAGTTCTTC.

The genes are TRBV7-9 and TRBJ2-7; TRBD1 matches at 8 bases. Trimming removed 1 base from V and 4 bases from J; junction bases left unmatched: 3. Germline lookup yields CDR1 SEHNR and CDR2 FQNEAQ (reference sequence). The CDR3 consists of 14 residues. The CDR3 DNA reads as TGTGCCAGCAGCTTAGTACAGGGGGGTTACGAGCAGTACTTC. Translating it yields CASSLVQGGYEQYF.

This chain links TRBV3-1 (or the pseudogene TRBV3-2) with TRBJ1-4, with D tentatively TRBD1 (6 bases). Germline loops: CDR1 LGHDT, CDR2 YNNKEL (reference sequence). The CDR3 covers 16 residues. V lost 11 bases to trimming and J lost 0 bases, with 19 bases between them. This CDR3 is CASSRRGAATNEKLFF. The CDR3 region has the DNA TGTGCCTCCAGCAGGAGGGGGGCAGCAACTAATGAAAAACTGTTTTTT.